The clone carrying this TCR beta chain was detected once. The antigen is not known. This specimen belongs to a study of tissue T cells after allogeneic stem cell transplantation. The CDR3 is 15 residues long. Germline V gene lookup returns CDR1 MNHEY and CDR2 SMNVEV (reference sequence). V shed 5 bases and J 3 bases; nucleotides not matched to a gene: 4. TCRbeta CDR3 was sequenced at survey depth with template counts. TCRdb keeps only in-frame clones here, not all; method: immunoSEQ multiplex PCR. Of about 4,300 clones in the sample, 66% were seen once. The study's findings and limits: Sampling depth was limited, and the cohort was small and clinically varied. Alloreactivity or antigen specificity of tissue TCRs was not determined; some clones might be host cells.

V gene TRBV27 combines with J gene TRBJ2-2; TRBD1 aligns across 9 bases. The source is a male donor older than 55 with lung cancer. The specimen was left colon tissue, collected at autopsy. Here the CDR3 reads CASSHRGQDTGELFF. CDR3 bases: TGTGCCAGCAGTCACAGGGGGCAGGACACCGGGGAGCTGTTTTTT.